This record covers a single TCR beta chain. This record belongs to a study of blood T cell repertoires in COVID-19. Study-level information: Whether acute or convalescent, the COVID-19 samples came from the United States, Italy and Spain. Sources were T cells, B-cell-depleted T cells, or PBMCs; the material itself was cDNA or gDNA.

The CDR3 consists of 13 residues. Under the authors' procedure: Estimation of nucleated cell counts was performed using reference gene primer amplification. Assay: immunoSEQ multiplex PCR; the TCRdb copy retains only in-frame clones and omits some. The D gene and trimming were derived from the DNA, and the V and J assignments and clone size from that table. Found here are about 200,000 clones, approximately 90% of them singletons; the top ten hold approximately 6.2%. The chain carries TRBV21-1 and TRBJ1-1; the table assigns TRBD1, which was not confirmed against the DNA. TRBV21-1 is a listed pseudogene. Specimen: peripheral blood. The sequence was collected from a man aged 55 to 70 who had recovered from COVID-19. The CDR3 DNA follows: TGTGCCAGCAGCTATTGGCCGAACACTGAAGCTTTCTTT. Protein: CASSYWPNTEAFF.